A selection of T cell receptor beta chains follows, all from one sample in a study of graft-versus-host responses after intestinal transplantation. Some clones are missing from TCRdb's copy, which holds only in-frame ones; the method was immunoSEQ multiplex PCR. The repertoire holds tens of thousands of clones, around 90% seen once, with approximately 0.48% in the top ten. Which antigens these TCRs recognize remains unknown. The sample here was unstimulated CD8+ T cells sorted from spleen or lymph node cells, taken before intestinal transplant. The receptors stem from a human donor who received an intestinal transplant. The CDR3 runs from the conserved cysteine through the conserved F or W. The D gene is left open where the match is weak. Size tells how often a clone was seen (once, few, many) or the class of an expanded clone, and some rows leave it out.

>TRBV6-6|.|.|TRBJ1-2
CASSPWGREDGYTF
TGTGCCAGCAGCCCTTGGGGCCGCGAGGATGGCTACACCTTC
>TRBV7-6|.|.|TRBJ1-1
CASSLGPGSTEAFF
TGTGCCAGCAGCTTAGGCCCGGGTAGCACTGAAGCTTTCTTT
>TRBV6-5|.|.|TRBJ2-3
CASSYNLADTQYF
TGTGCCAGCAGTTACAACCTAGCAGATACGCAGTATTTT
>TRBV19|.|TRBD1|TRBJ1-1
CASSIGTVGNTEAFF
TGTGCCAGTAGTATCGGGACAGTCGGGAACACTGAAGCTTTCTTT
>TRBV6-5|.|.|TRBJ1-5
CASSSQTKKANQPQHF
TGTGCCAGCAGTTCCCAGACAAAGAAAGCCAATCAGCCCCAGCATTTT
>TRBV30|.|.|TRBJ1-2
CAWVREAYGYTF
TGTGCCTGGGTGAGGGAGGCCTATGGCTACACCTTC
>TRBV6-5|.|TRBD1|TRBJ2-1
CASSPGQGGDEQFF
TGTGCCAGCAGCCCGGGACAGGGTGGCGATGAGCAGTTCTTC
>TRBV14|.|.|TRBJ2-5
CASSQAIALYF
TGTGCCAGCAGCCAAGCGATAGCTCTATACTTC
>TRBV5-4|once|.|TRBJ2-7
CASSPPTGNEQYF
TGTGCCAGCAGCCCACCAACAGGGAACGAGCAGTACTTC
>TRBV7-9|once|.|TRBJ2-1
CASTDSSTSYNEQFF
TGTGCCAGCACCGACAGCTCGACCTCCTACAATGAGCAGTTCTTC
>TRBV10-2|.|TRBD1|TRBJ1-5
CASSESGQGLDQPQHF
TGCGCCAGCAGTGAGTCGGGACAGGGTCTGGATCAGCCCCAGCATTTT
>TRBV9|.|.|TRBJ2-7
CASSVSGAHEQYF
TGTGCCAGCAGCGTATCAGGGGCCCACGAGCAGTACTTC
>TRBV19|.|TRBD2|TRBJ2-1
CASSLGLGAYNEQFF
TGTGCCAGTAGTTTAGGACTAGGGGCCTACAATGAGCAGTTCTTC
>TRBV7-9|.|TRBD2|TRBJ2-1
CASSLGPTSGGYNEQFF
TGTGCCAGCAGCTTAGGCCCCACTAGCGGGGGTTACAATGAGCAGTTCTTC
>TRBV9|.|TRBD1|TRBJ2-7
CASSAGQGDYEQYF
TGTGCCAGCAGCGCGGGACAGGGGGACTACGAGCAGTACTTC
>TRBV7-9|few|.|TRBJ1-1
CASSLGGSEAFF
TGTGCCAGCAGCTTAGGGGGCTCTGAAGCTTTCTTT
>TRBV4-1|.|TRBD2|TRBJ2-2
CASRWTSGDTGELFF
TGCGCCAGCAGGTGGACTAGCGGGGATACCGGGGAGCTGTTTTTT
>TRBV28|.|.|TRBJ2-7
CASSLFPPVSYEQYF
TGTGCCAGCAGTTTATTTCCACCGGTCTCCTACGAGCAGTACTTC
>TRBV6-5|few|.|TRBJ1-4
CASSYDQGEKLFF
TGTGCCAGCAGTTACGATCAGGGTGAAAAACTGTTTTTT
>TRBV5-6|.|TRBD1|TRBJ1-2
CASSQGQAYGYTF
TGTGCCAGCAGCCAGGGACAGGCCTATGGCTACACCTTC
>TRBV29-1|.|.|TRBJ1-2
CSTKGGGEGYGYTF
TGCAGCACCAAAGGGGGAGGGGAAGGCTATGGCTACACCTTC
>TRBV6-5|.|.|TRBJ1-2
CASSYSRGGDGYTF
TGTGCCAGCAGTTACTCGAGGGGCGGGGATGGCTACACCTTC
>TRBV29-1|.|TRBD2|TRBJ2-3
CSVEDRREGLWEAQYF
TGCAGCGTTGAGGACCGGCGGGAGGGCCTTTGGGAAGCGCAGTATTTT
>TRBV4-2|.|TRBD2|TRBJ2-3
CASSLGTSQADTQYF
TGTGCCAGCAGCCTAGGGACTAGCCAAGCAGATACGCAGTATTTT
>TRBV12-5|.|TRBD1|TRBJ1-1
CASGPPNLSTGWAFF
TGTGCTAGTGGTCCTCCGAACCTATCGACAGGGTGGGCTTTCTTT
>TRBV18|.|.|TRBJ1-5
CASSPGGLPQHF
TGTGCCAGCTCACCCGGGGGACTGCCCCAGCATTTT
>TRBV19|.|TRBD2|TRBJ2-7
CASSLGGSSYEQYF
TGTGCCAGTAGTCTGGGAGGGTCATCCTACGAGCAGTACTTC
>TRBV21-1|few|.|TRBJ1-2
CASSGRRGRTGYTF
TGTGCCAGCAGCGGGAGGCGGGGTAGAACTGGCTACACCTTC
>TRBV27|.|.|TRBJ2-1
CAAGVPYNEQFF
TGTGCTGCAGGGGTCCCCTACAATGAGCAGTTCTTC
>TRBV9|.|.|TRBJ2-3
CASSVSFTDTQYF
TGTGCCAGCAGCGTGAGCTTCACAGATACGCAGTATTTT
>TRBV29-1|.|.|TRBJ2-5
CSVVLVEGGETQYF
TGCAGCGTTGTTCTGGTAGAGGGCGGGGAGACCCAGTACTTC
>TRBV27|.|TRBD1|TRBJ1-4
CASSAWDSREKLFF
TGTGCCAGCAGTGCCTGGGACAGTCGGGAAAAACTGTTTTTT
>TRBV15|.|.|TRBJ2-5
CATSRGSGGSGETQYF
TGTGCCACCAGCAGAGGAAGTGGGGGCAGTGGGGAGACCCAGTACTTC
>TRBV7-2|.|TRBD1|TRBJ2-7
CASSFGDRPYEQYF
TGTGCCAGCAGCTTCGGGGACAGGCCCTACGAGCAGTACTTC
>TRBV5-5|.|TRBD1|TRBJ2-1
CASSSGRQGLVKAQFF
TGTGCCAGCAGCTCCGGCAGACAGGGCCTAGTAAAAGCGCAGTTCTTC
>TRBV27|.|.|TRBJ2-3
CASSSRVTDTQYF
TGTGCCAGCAGTAGCAGGGTCACAGATACGCAGTATTTT
>TRBV9|once|TRBD2|TRBJ2-1
CASSVGLAGVNEQFF
TGTGCCAGCAGCGTCGGACTAGCGGGAGTTAATGAGCAGTTCTTC
>TRBV19|.|.|TRBJ1-1
CASSIRPGVTEAFF
TGTGCCAGTAGTATCCGCCCGGGGGTAACTGAAGCTTTCTTT
>TRBV4-1|.|TRBD1|TRBJ1-2
CASSQGRQGLYGYTF
TGCGCCAGCAGCCAGGGACGACAGGGACTCTATGGCTACACCTTC
>TRBV27|.|.|TRBJ1-2
CASSLLPSDGYTF
TGTGCCAGCAGTTTACTACCGTCGGATGGCTACACCTTC
>TRBV19|.|.|TRBJ2-1
CASSIGGLDFNEQFF
TGTGCCAGTAGTATAGGGGGACTGGACTTCAATGAGCAGTTCTTC
>TRBV25-1|.|TRBD1|TRBJ2-3
CASSPGDEQGAIGDTQYF
TGTGCCAGCAGCCCCGGAGACGAACAGGGGGCGATCGGAGATACGCAGTATTTT
>TRBV27|few|TRBD1|TRBJ2-2
CASTILGQTNTGELFF
TGTGCCAGCACTATATTGGGACAGACTAACACCGGGGAGCTGTTTTTT
>TRBV27|.|.|TRBJ1-2
CASSLSGRGSGYTF
TGTGCCAGCAGTTTATCGGGCAGGGGCTCCGGCTACACCTTC